The rows below give T cell receptor beta chains drawn from one sample of a study of Graves' ophthalmopathy and Graves' hyperthyroidism. TCRdb reprocessed the multiplex PCR reads with MiXCR, giving one entry per CDR3 protein. The sample records approximately 700,000 distinct CDR3 sequences, under 50% being singletons. The specimen sequenced was peripheral blood. The receptor set was obtained from an adult man with Graves' ophthalmopathy. Each CDR3 is given with its conserved first and last residue. D genes are given only for firm matches. Clone size appears in some rows only: once, few, many, or a class for an expanded clone.

j_call	v_call	d_call	clone_size	cdr3_nt	cdr3_aa
TRBJ1-2	TRBV11-2	NA	many	TGTGCCAGCAGCTCGGAAAGACCTGGCTACACCTTC	CASSSERPGYTF
TRBJ2-5	TRBV20-1	TRBD1	many	TGCAGTGCTAGGGGAAGCCGGGACAGCCAAGAGACCCAGTACTTC	CSARGSRDSQETQYF
TRBJ2-2	TRBV11-2	NA	NA	TGTGCCAGCAGCGGGGGCAACCCGAAGACAGGCAGAACCGGGGAGCTGTTTTTT	CASSGGNPKTGRTGELFF
TRBJ1-4	TRBV4-2	NA	many	TGTGCCAGCAGCAAGGACAGAGGTGAAAAACTGTTTTTT	CASSKDRGEKLFF
TRBJ1-6	TRBV2	TRBD1	many	TGTGCCAGCAGTGCAAACAGGGGCGAATTCCGCCAACCCCTCCACTTT	CASSANRGEFRQPLHF
TRBJ2-3	TRBV10-3	NA	NA	TGTGCCATCAGTGACGTAGCGACCTACACAGATACGCAGTATTTT	CAISDVATYTDTQYF
TRBJ1-1	TRBV3-1	NA	few	TGTGCCAGCAGCCAAGAATCGCAGAACACTGAAGCTTTCTTT	CASSQESQNTEAFF
TRBJ2-5	TRBV10-3	NA	NA	TGTGCCATCAGTCCGGACCGCCACCTACAAGAGACCCAGTACTTC	CAISPDRHLQETQYF
TRBJ2-1	TRBV7-9	NA	few	TGTGCCAGCAGTTTCCAAAATGAGCAGTTCTTC	CASSFQNEQFF
TRBJ1-1	TRBV7-9	NA	many	TGTGCCAGCAGCTTAAGGGCAGGGACGGGCACTGAAGCTTTCTTT	CASSLRAGTGTEAFF
TRBJ2-7	TRBV5-1	NA	many	TGCGCCAGTCAGGCGGAGGAAGAGCAGTACTTC	CASQAEEEQYF
TRBJ2-5	TRBV5-1	TRBD2	NA	TGCGCCAGCAGCTTCCAAGCGGGGTTTCAAGAGACCCAGTACTTC	CASSFQAGFQETQYF
TRBJ1-6	TRBV6-6	NA	NA	TGTGCCAGCAGTTCTCCCCAAGGCAGGGTCGGTTCACCCCTCCACTTT	CASSSPQGRVGSPLHF
TRBJ1-1	TRBV15	TRBD1	NA	TGTGCCACCAGCAGAGGGACAGGGAATGAAGCTTTCTTT	CATSRGTGNEAFF
TRBJ1-3	TRBV10-3	TRBD1	NA	TGTGCCATCAGTACCGGGACAGGGGTGCAGCACACCATATATTTT	CAISTGTGVQHTIYF
TRBJ2-6	TRBV6-6	TRBD1	few	TGTGCCAGCCTTCGACAGGGCAAGTACTCCTCTGGGGCCAACGTCCTGACTTTC	CASLRQGKYSSGANVLTF
TRBJ2-5	TRBV20-1	TRBD2	NA	TGCAGTGCAGAGCAAATAGCGGGGGGGATTTTGGAGACCCAGCACTTC	CSAEQIAGGILETQHF
TRBJ1-2	TRBV10-3	NA	NA	TGTGCCATCAGTGTCGGGGGGATGGTCTACACCTTC	CAISVGGMVYTF
TRBJ2-7	TRBV20-1	NA	few	TGCAGTGCTAGCGGGAGTAAACCCTACGAGCAGTACTTC	CSASGSKPYEQYF
TRBJ2-7	TRBV11-2	NA	many	TGTGCCAGCAGCCGGGGGCCAGACGGGTCCTACGAGCAGTACTTC	CASSRGPDGSYEQYF
TRBJ1-5	TRBV19	TRBD1	NA	TGTGCCAGTAGTATAGCAGGGGGCGAGGAGCCCCAGCATTTT	CASSIAGGEEPQHF
TRBJ1-3	TRBV25-1	TRBD1	NA	TGTGCCAGCAGTGAGGACAGGGACAGTTCAGGAAACACCATATATTTT	CASSEDRDSSGNTIYF
TRBJ2-7	TRBV11-2	TRBD1	NA	TGTGCCAGCAGCGTTCACCCGGGACAGGGAACCTACGAGCAGTACTTC	CASSVHPGQGTYEQYF
TRBJ2-7	TRBV10-3	NA	many	TGTGCCATCAGTGATCCCGCGCAGGTTGGGGAGCAGTACTTC	CAISDPAQVGEQYF
TRBJ2-5	TRBV25-1	NA	NA	TGTGCCTGCAGTGCTACTAGCCGGGAGACCCAGTACTTC	CACSATSRETQYF
TRBJ1-5	TRBV29-1	TRBD1	many	TGCAGCGTTACAACAGGGGGGGACCAGCCCCAGCATTTT	CSVTTGGDQPQHF
TRBJ1-3	TRBV30	NA	NA	TGTGCCTGGAGTGGCAGGGATTTCTTGGACACCATATATTTT	CAWSGRDFLDTIYF
TRBJ2-2	TRBV19	NA	NA	TGTGCCAGTACCTCATCCCCAGGGAGAAATACCGGGGAGCTGTTTTTT	CASTSSPGRNTGELFF
TRBJ1-5	TRBV29-1	NA	NA	TGCAGCGTGGGGTCGGGGGCGCAACCCCAGCATTTT	CSVGSGAQPQHF
TRBJ2-5	TRBV7-9	NA	NA	TGTGCCAGCAGCTTAGAGGGAACGGTGACCCAGTACTTC	CASSLEGTVTQYF
TRBJ1-1	TRBV5-8	TRBD1	NA	TGTGCCAGCAGCCCCGTGGAGGGGGCTAACACTGAAGCTTTCTTT	CASSPVEGANTEAFF
TRBJ2-5	TRBV6-5	NA	many	TGTGCCAGCAGTTACGCGAGGGGGGAGACCCAGTACTTC	CASSYARGETQYF
TRBJ2-5	TRBV25-1	NA	NA	TGTGCCAGCAGTGAATATCGGCCCGTAGGGGCGGAGACCCAGTACTTC	CASSEYRPVGAETQYF
TRBJ2-7	TRBV10-2	NA	few	TGCGCCAGCAGTGATATCACTCCTCCCATCGAGCAGTACTTC	CASSDITPPIEQYF
TRBJ2-7	TRBV29-1	TRBD1	NA	TGCAGCGTCGGACAGGAGTTCTACGAGCAGTACTTC	CSVGQEFYEQYF
TRBJ2-5	TRBV2	TRBD2	NA	TGTGCCAGCAGCCCGGGACTAGGAACCCAAGAGACCCAGTACTTC	CASSPGLGTQETQYF
TRBJ1-1	TRBV10-2	NA	many	TGCGCCAGCACCCCGGGAGGACATGAAGCTTTCTTT	CASTPGGHEAFF
TRBJ1-4	TRBV5-1	NA	NA	TGTGCCAGCAGCCTAGCGGGAGAAGGGGAAAAACTGTTTTTT	CASSLAGEGEKLFF
TRBJ2-5	TRBV7-6	TRBD1	many	TGTGCCAGCAGCTTATGGGCCGTCGGGACAGGGTTAGAGACCCAGTACTTC	CASSLWAVGTGLETQYF
TRBJ2-2	TRBV6-4	TRBD2	few	TGTGCCAGCAGTGCACGACTAGCGGACGGGGAGCTGTTTTTT	CASSARLADGELFF
TRBJ1-1	TRBV20-1	NA	once	TGCAGTGCTGGAAGGGCGGTGAACACTGAAGCTTTCTTT	CSAGRAVNTEAFF
TRBJ1-2	TRBV4-2	TRBD1	NA	TGTGCCAGCAGCCAAGATTGGCCAGGGGGGTTGCGAGGCTACACCTTC	CASSQDWPGGLRGYTF
TRBJ2-2	TRBV5-1	NA	NA	TGCGCCAGCAGCCCTGGGGCTAGTCAGAACACCGGGGAGCTGTTTTTT	CASSPGASQNTGELFF
TRBJ2-7	TRBV13	TRBD2	many	TGTGCCAGCAGCTCCACGACTAGCGGGAGAGCTTACGAGCAGTACTTC	CASSSTTSGRAYEQYF
TRBJ2-7	TRBV10-3	NA	NA	TGTGCCAGCAGTTACCAGGTCGCCAGACACCACGAGCAGTACTTC	CASSYQVARHHEQYF